This paragraph reports one T cell receptor (beta chain). Its matching antigen is unknown. At one boundary the junction diverges from the germline segment, which might be a read error. Likely shared infections and vaccines: all three twin pairs were reared together. TCRdb re-analysed the 5' RACE reads in MiXCR, keeping a single row per CDR3 protein. This table holds roughly 380,000 distinct CDR3 sequences, more than 25% found once. These data are taken from a study of identical twins' blood T cells. Per germline, CDR1 MGHDK and CDR2 SYGVNS. The CDR3 length is 15 residues. General study points: Environmental influences on twin similarity could not be excluded.

This receptor was taken from a woman between 18 and 55 years old in good health. The chain carries TRBV25-1 and TRBJ2-3; tentative D call: TRBD2 (5 bases). The sequenced material came from PBMCs. CDR3 bases: TGTACCAGCAGTGAACTAGTGGGGAGCACAGATACGCAGTATTTT. It translates to CTSSELVGSTDTQYF. Variable domain in full (rest from reference TRBV25-1 and TRBJ2-3): EADIYQTPRYLVIGTGKKITLECSQTMGHDKMYWYQQDPGMELHLIHYSYGVNSTEKGDLSSESTVSRIRTEHFPLTLESARPSHTSQYLCTSSELVGSTDTQYFGPGTRLTVL.